Shown below are 18 T cell receptor beta chains from a single sample sequenced in a study of blood T cell repertoires in COVID-19 (dated by TCRdb to 2020 to 2021). Receptor amplification or capture employed the immunoSEQ multiplex PCR assay. TCRdb obtained this table from immuneACCESS and retained in-frame rearrangements with V and J assigned. These tables miss some clones; where compared with another copy, unresolved V genes account for less than half of the shortfall, and the remainder is unexplained. This sample comprises hundreds of thousands of clones, about nine tenths of them detected only once. 4.4% of the sample is in the top ten clones. Source material: peripheral blood. Every receptor here comes from a man aged 45-60 years with acute or convalescent COVID-19.

The gene calls are TRBV15 and TRBJ1-4; 8 nucleotides match TRBD1. Germline V CDR1 and CDR2: LNHNV, YYDKDF (reference sequence). Trimming at V came to 3 bases and at J to 8 bases, leaving 5 bases not matched to a gene. The CDR3 loop spans 14 amino acids. Here the CDR3 reads CATSSRQGSEKLFF. In DNA form, the CDR3 reads TGTGCCACCAGCAGCCGACAGGGGAGCGAAAAACTGTTTTTT.

The chain carries TRBV6-1 and TRBJ2-7, with 9 bases aligning to TRBD2. This CDR3 is 15 amino acids long. CDR1 is MNHNS and CDR2 is SASEGT in the germline V gene. V shed 1 base and J 4 bases; nucleotides not matched to a gene: 5. CDR3: CASSEGASGVYEQYF. The CDR3, as DNA: TGTGCCAGCAGTGAAGGGGCTAGCGGGGTGTACGAGCAGTACTTC.

The J gene is TRBJ1-2, the V gene TRBV9; D remains unclear. The CDR3 contains 13 residues. Germline CDR1 SGDLS, CDR2 YYNGEE. V dropped 0 bases and J dropped 3 bases, with 6 bases sitting between them. The CDR3 is CASSVGAHYGYTF. The CDR3 nucleotides read TGTGCCAGCAGCGTAGGCGCCCACTATGGCTACACCTTC.

The chain recombines TRBV5-6 with TRBJ1-1; no definite D call. CDR3 size: 11 residues. The ends were cut back, 2 bases at V and 5 bases at J, with 4 bases in the middle. Germline V gene sequence: CDR1 SGHDT, CDR2 YYEEEE. The CDR3 sequence is CASSFNTEAFF. In nucleotides, the CDR3 is TGTGCCAGCAGCTTTAATACTGAAGCTTTCTTT.

The CDR3 region has the DNA TGTGCCAGCAGTTACCGCCGGGGGACTGAAGCTTTCTTT. It specifies CASSYRRGTEAFF. The chain links TRBV6-5 to TRBJ1-1; a possible D gene is TRBD1 (5 bases). The CDR3 runs to 13 residues. The germline CDR1 and CDR2 sequences are MNHEY and SVGAGI. Trimming stripped 2 bases from V and 5 bases from J, with 9 bases between.

The V call is TRBV6-5, the J call TRBJ1-1; the D gene is possibly TRBD1 (6 bases). Germline CDR1 is MNHEY and CDR2 is SVGAGI. The CDR3 runs to 15 residues. The V gene lost 0 bases and the J gene lost 3 bases, with 11 bases spanning the gap. CDR3 residues: CASSYSPGADTEAFF. The DNA of the CDR3 is TGTGCCAGCAGTTACTCGCCAGGGGCGGACACTGAAGCTTTCTTT.

Remarks on this clone: Additional DNA sequences in this sample encode the identical CDR3. The chain carries TRBV20-1 and TRBJ1-1; D gene ambiguous. The germline V gene has CDR1 DFQATT and CDR2 SNEGSKA (reference sequence). The CDR3 is 13 residues long. The ends were cut back, 3 bases at V and 0 bases at J, with 8 bases in the middle. CDR3 residues: CSASNSMNTEAFF. Here the CDR3 DNA reads TGCAGTGCTAGTAACAGCATGAACACTGAAGCTTTCTTT.

Details on this clone: The junction differs from germline at one of its ends, possibly a read error. The CDR3: CASSLTVSRGKLF. CDR3 DNA: TGTGCCAGCAGCTTAACGGTTAGTCGCGGGAAACTCTTT. V gene TRBV13 combines with J gene TRBJ1-1, with unresolved D. CDR3 size: 13 residues. Germline CDR1 reads PRHDT; CDR2 reads FYEKMQ (reference sequence). The full variable domain, its missing parts supplied by reference TRBV13 and TRBJ1-1, is AAGVIQSPRHLIKEKRETATLKCYPIPRHDTVYWYQQGPGQDPQFLISFYEKMQSDKGSIPDRFSAQQFSDYHSELNMSSLELGDSALYFCASSLTVSRGKLFGQGTRLTVV.

The chain joins TRBV4-2 to TRBJ2-1, with D possibly TRBD2 on 6 matching bases. V was clipped by 7 bases and J by 4 bases, with 23 bases between them. This CDR3 is built from 17 residues. Germline CDR1 is LGHNA and CDR2 is YNFKEQ. The CDR3 DNA is TGTGCCAGCACCCGACGCCCCACGGGGGATATGTACAATGAGCAGTTCTTC. Amino acid sequence: CASTRRPTGDMYNEQFF.

This chain uses TRBV6-1 with TRBJ2-7; D uncertain. Trimming left V 3 bases short and J 0 bases short, with 6 bases between. Looked up from germline, CDR1 is MNHNS and CDR2 is SASEGT. The length of the CDR3 is 13 residues. The CDR3 region has the DNA TGTGCCAGCAGTGAGAACGGCTCCTACGAGCAGTACTTC. Amino acid sequence: CASSENGSYEQYF.

The chain carries TRBV21-1 and TRBJ1-5; TRBD1 was called by the table and not checked on the DNA. TRBV21-1 is a pseudogene locus. This CDR3 spans 12 amino acids. The CDR3 DNA reads TGTGCCAGCGCCCCCGTAAAGGGGACCCAGCATTTT. Translation: CASAPVKGTQHF.

V usage is TRBV3-1 (or the pseudogene TRBV3-2) and J usage is TRBJ1-2; TRBD1 might be the D (6 bases). CDR3 length: 14 amino acids. V lost 6 bases and J lost 7, with 18 bases in between. Germline V gives CDR1 LGHDT, CDR2 YNNKEL (reference sequence). CDR3 bases: TGTGCCAGCAGGAGAGAAGGGGGTACTTTTGGCTACACCTTC. This codes for CASRREGGTFGYTF.

This clone came up once. This chain joins TRBV11-2 and TRBJ2-5; 16 positions match TRBD2. CDR1 SGHAT and CDR2 FQNNGV come from the germline V gene. Trimming removed 4 bases from V and 5 bases from J; junction bases left unmatched: 7. The CDR3 loop spans 17 amino acids. CDR3 nucleotide sequence: TGTGCCAGCAGCTCCGGGACTAGCGGGGGGGCCCGGGAGACCCAGTACTTC. Its protein product is CASSSGTSGGARETQYF. Filled out from reference TRBV11-2 and TRBJ2-5, the complete variable domain reads EAGVAQSPRYKIIEKRQSVAFWCNPISGHATLYWYQQILGQGPKLLIQFQNNGVVDDSQLPKDRFSAERLKGVDSTLKIQPAKLEDSAVYLCASSSGTSGGARETQYFGPGTRLLVL.

This chain connects TRBV6-2 or TRBV6-3 to TRBJ2-3; tentatively, D is TRBD2 (5 bases). Trimming stripped 5 bases from V and 4 bases from J, with 13 bases between. Germline CDR1 and CDR2: MNHEY and SVGEGT. This CDR3 comprises 14 residues. The CDR3 region is CASSPRSAADTQYF. In DNA, the CDR3 is TGTGCCAGCAGTCCCCGGTCAGCGGCAGATACGCAGTATTTT.

The genes are TRBV6-5 and TRBJ1-3; D is ambiguous. The CDR3 sequence is 14 residues long. The V gene lost 6 bases and the J gene lost 7 bases, with 16 bases spanning the gap. Germline CDR1 and CDR2: MNHEY and SVGAGI. CDR3 sequence: CASSRLLELNTIYF. The DNA of the CDR3 is TGTGCCAGCAGCCGCCTCCTTGAACTTAACACCATATATTTT.

For this clone: The sample carries other DNA sequences with the same CDR3. The J gene is TRBJ1-1, the V gene TRBV5-8; D is ambiguous. Trimming shortened V by 0 bases and J by 4 bases, and 10 bases separated the two germline ends. The CDR3 consists of 14 residues. Germline-derived CDR1 and CDR2 are SGHTS and YDEGEE. DNA of the CDR3: TGTGCCAGCAGCTTGGGGGGTCGGGGCACTGAAGCTTTCTTT. Residues: CASSLGGRGTEAFF.

A single count supports this clone. The chain recombines TRBV5-8 with TRBJ1-5, with 9 bases matching TRBD1. V gave up 4 bases and J gave up 2 bases; unmatched junction bases: 13. CDR1 and CDR2 (germline): SGHTS, YDEGEE. This CDR3 region has 18 residues. The CDR3 region has the DNA TGTGCCAGCAGCCCCGGACAGGGGTCCGTCGGTGGCAATCAGCCCCAGCATTTT. Its translation: CASSPGQGSVGGNQPQHF.

The gene calls are TRBV2 and TRBJ2-1; 12 bases align to TRBD2. Looked up from germline, CDR1 is SNHLY and CDR2 is FYNNEI. This CDR3 region has 14 residues. With V trimmed by 3 bases and J by 6 bases, 0 bases remained unmatched. CDR3 nucleotides: TGTGCCAGCAGTGAGGGACTAGCGGGCAATGAGCAGTTCTTC. Amino acids: CASSEGLAGNEQFF.